The rows below give T cell receptor beta chains drawn from one sample of a study of cytomegalovirus exposure and HLA in healthy donors. Sequenced by immunoSEQ multiplex PCR; TCRdb stores in-frame clones only, minus some. This table has roughly 84,000 clones, more than 75% appearing once. The sequencing sample was made of PBMCs. The origin of the receptors is a man aged 25-45 years in good health and CMV-seronegative. Both conserved end residues are part of each CDR3. The D gene is left open where the match is weak. Not every row has a clone size; where given, it reads once, few, many or a size class.

>TRBJ1-1|TRBD1|-|TRBV28
TGTGCCAGCAGCCCCCCAAGGGGGCTTACTGAAGCTTTCTTT
CASSPPRGLTEAFF
>TRBJ1-1|-|-|TRBV6-6
TGTGCCAGCAGTTACTCGGCAGGGGACACTGAAGCTTTCTTT
CASSYSAGDTEAFF
>TRBJ1-3|-|-|TRBV12-2
TGTGCAAGTCGCTTCCTCGGAAACACCATATATTTT
CASRFLGNTIYF
>TRBJ2-1|TRBD2|-|TRBV7-6
TGTGCCAGCAGCACCACTAGCGGATATAACAATGAGCAGTTCTTC
CASSTTSGYNNEQFF
>TRBJ2-1|TRBD1|-|TRBV27
TGTGCCAGTTCACAGGGGGCGGTCGGTGAGCAGTTCTTC
CASSQGAVGEQFF
>TRBJ2-7|TRBD2|once|TRBV18
TGTGCCAGCTCACCCACAAGCGGGGGGGCCGTCTCCTACGAGCAGTACTTC
CASSPTSGGAVSYEQYF
>TRBJ2-4|-|-|TRBV13
TGTGCCAGCAGCTTACAGGACAGCAAAAACATTCAGTACTTC
CASSLQDSKNIQYF
>TRBJ2-7|TRBD1|-|TRBV11-2
TGTGCCAGCAGCTTAGGGACAGGGGCCTACGAGCAGTACTTC
CASSLGTGAYEQYF
>TRBJ2-5|-|-|TRBV5-4
TGTGCCAGCACGGAAGGGCCGTTAGCCGGGGGCCAAGAGACCCAGTACTTC
CASTEGPLAGGQETQYF
>TRBJ1-5|TRBD1|few|TRBV28
TGTGCCAGCAGTTTAGTTGGGACAGCTCTTCAGCCCCAGCATTTT
CASSLVGTALQPQHF
>TRBJ2-5|TRBD2|-|TRBV10-1
TGCGCCAGTTCTAGCGGGGAGTCGGGAAAAGGAGAGACCCAGTACTTC
CASSSGESGKGETQYF
>TRBJ2-5|-|-|TRBV6-5
TGTGCCAGCAGTTTCCCCCGGGAACGAACAGAGACCCAGTACTTC
CASSFPRERTETQYF